These 10 T cell receptor beta chains were all obtained from the same sample, sequenced in a study of T cell repertoires in cytomegalovirus infection. Their antigens remain unidentified. MiXCR was run by TCRdb on the reads, yielding one entry per CDR3 protein. This table holds 900,000 to 950,000 distinct CDR3 sequences, roughly 30% found once. Sequences were derived from cultured CD8+ T cells from PBMCs, sampled from culture after CMV antigen stimulation. These receptors were obtained from a human donor in good health (CMV status not recorded). Some clones in this sample may be carry-over from other donors' samples.

The rearrangement links TRBV2 to TRBJ1-2; a weak D match, TRBD1 (5 bases). This CDR3 contains 16 residues. V shed 8 bases and J shed 3 bases, with 22 bases lying between them. Germline V CDR1 and CDR2: SNHLY, FYNNEI. CDR3 residues: CASPKGVLGVDYGYTF. The DNA of the CDR3 is TGTGCCAGCCCTAAAGGGGTCCTTGGAGTCGACTATGGCTACACCTTC.

This rearrangement joins TRBV7-9 to TRBJ1-1, with D possibly matching TRBD1 (5 bases). This CDR3 has 15 amino acids. The germline CDR1 and CDR2 sequences are SEHNR and FQNEAQ (reference sequence). Trimming took 4 bases from V and 5 from J, leaving 17 bases between them. The CDR3 region has the DNA TGTGCCAGCAGCTCCCCGTTGGGGGTAGGTACTGAAGCTTTCTTT. Translating gives CASSSPLGVGTEAFF.

The J gene is TRBJ2-1, the V gene TRBV7-3; 9 bases are shared with TRBD2. CDR1 is SGHTA and CDR2 is FQGTGA in the germline V gene. The CDR3 consists of 16 residues. Trimming removed 2 bases from V and 7 bases from J; junction bases left unmatched: 9. CDR3 protein: CASSLAAGGMWNEQFF. The CDR3 coding sequence is TGTGCCAGCAGCTTAGCGGCGGGGGGGATGTGGAATGAGCAGTTCTTC.

This clonotype was observed a few times. CDR3 DNA: TGTGCCAGCAGCTTAGAACTCGGCCCGTCACGCTCCTACGAGCAGTACTTC. Its translation: CASSLELGPSRSYEQYF. The chain uses TRBV7-6 and TRBJ2-7, with unresolved D. There are 17 residues in the CDR3. The V gene's germline CDR1 is SGHVS and CDR2 FNYEAQ. The germline V and J ends were trimmed by 1 base and 0 bases, with 16 bases remaining between them.

The gene calls are TRBV7-9 and TRBJ2-2, with a weak D call TRBD1 (6 bases). The CDR3 runs 17 residues. V gave up 2 bases and J gave up 0 bases, with 13 bases separating them. CDR1 and CDR2 from the germline V gene are SEHNR and FQNEAQ (reference sequence). DNA of the CDR3: TGTGCCAGCAGCTTAAAACAGGGAAAATCGAACACCGGGGAGCTGTTTTTT. It specifies CASSLKQGKSNTGELFF.

This clonotype has more than one count but fewer than ten. V is TRBV7-9 and J is TRBJ2-5; TRBD1 might be the D (5 bases). CDR3 length: 14 residues. Trimming stripped 3 bases from V and 4 bases from J, with 12 bases between. Germline lookup yields CDR1 SEHNR and CDR2 FQNEAQ (reference sequence). CDR3 nucleotide sequence: TGTGCCAGCAGCTTCCCACAGGCAGGAGAGACCCAGTACTTC. It specifies CASSFPQAGETQYF.

This clonotype came up a few times. This sequence joins TRBV5-6 and TRBJ1-6; TRBD1 matches 8 bases. The CDR3 covers 14 residues. The V and J ends lost 4 bases and 10 bases, in that order; junction bases with no gene match: 7. The germline CDR1 and CDR2 sequences are SGHDT and YYEEEE. CDR3 residues: CASSPGQGDSPLHF. DNA for the CDR3: TGTGCCAGCAGCCCAGGACAGGGTGACTCACCCCTCCACTTT. The variable domain in full, completed from reference TRBV5-6 and TRBJ1-6, reads DAGVTQSPTHLIKTRGQQVTLRCSPKSGHDTVSWYQQALGQGPQFIFQYYEEEERQRGNFPDRFSGHQFPNYSSELNVNALLLGDSALYLCASSPGQGDSPLHFGNGTRLTVT.

In its sample, this clonotype was seen a few times. The chain uses TRBV6-1 and TRBJ2-7; 7 positions match TRBD1. Per the germline V gene, CDR1 is MNHNS and CDR2 is SASEGT. The CDR3 has 15 amino acids. The V gene end was trimmed by 6 bases and the J gene end by 7 bases; junction bases not matched to a gene: 15. This chain's CDR3 is CASSFSDRTLGEQYV. CDR3 nucleotide sequence: TGTGCCAGCAGCTTCTCGGACAGGACCCTAGGGGAGCAGTACGTC.

This clonotype occurred a few times. The chain is built from TRBV11-3 and TRBJ2-1; no firm D call. Trimming removed 5 bases from V and 4 bases from J, with 15 bases in between. Per the germline V gene, CDR1 is SGHNT and CDR2 is YENEEA. The CDR3 covers 15 residues. CDR3 in amino acids: CASSERRSAYNEQFF. The CDR3 DNA is TGTGCCAGCAGCGAGCGCCGTTCCGCATACAATGAGCAGTTCTTC.

This clonotype was seen a few times. J is TRBJ2-7 and V is TRBV27; TRBD2 agrees at 14 bases. V lost 6 bases, J lost 4 bases, and 5 bases stayed unmatched. Germline-derived CDR1 and CDR2 are MNHEY and SMNVEV (reference sequence). The CDR3 has 15 residues. The CDR3 DNA reads TGTGCCAGCAGACCCGGACTAGCGGGGGGTTACGAGCAGTACTTC. Amino acid sequence: CASRPGLAGGYEQYF.